A single sample gave rise to the 14 T cell receptor beta chains below, sequenced in a study of CD8+CD57+ T cells in acquired aplastic anemia. Before being chosen for sequencing, patients had shown CD8+CD57+ cell expansion by flow cytometry. Genomic DNA, serving as template, underwent TCR beta VDJ and CDR3 profiling. MiXCR, run by TCRdb on the reads, gives a single entry per CDR3 protein. This sample carries roughly 160,000 distinct CDR3 sequences, over 70% of them seen once, and the ten largest clones take about 50%. Sequences were obtained from sorted CD4+, CD8+, or CD8+CD57+ T cells (not recorded which) from PBMCs. Receptors were obtained from a human donor with aplastic anemia.

This clonotype was recorded at least ten times. The chain couples TRBV19 to TRBJ1-6; no reliable D call. Germline V lookup: CDR1 LNHDA, CDR2 SQIVND (reference sequence). The CDR3 runs to 14 residues. V was cut by 3 bases and J by 7 bases, with 10 bases left in between. DNA of the CDR3: TGTGCCAGTAGTATTGCCAGTAGGAATTCACCCCTCCACTTT. Protein: CASSIASRNSPLHF.

The chain recombines TRBV28 with TRBJ2-2; no clear D. V lost 2 bases and J lost 1, with 14 bases in between. The CDR3 covers 17 residues. The germline gives CDR1 MDHEN, CDR2 SYDVKM. CDR3 region: CASSLVTTDKNTGELFF. In DNA form, the CDR3 reads TGTGCCAGCAGTTTAGTTACTACAGATAAGAACACCGGGGAGCTGTTTTTT. Complete variable domain (other parts from reference TRBV28 and TRBJ2-2): DVKVTQSSRYLVKRTGEKVFLECVQDMDHENMFWYRQDPGLGLRLIYFSYDVKMKEKGDIPEGYSVSREKKERFSLILESASTNQTSMYLCASSLVTTDKNTGELFFGEGSRLTVL.

DNA of the CDR3: TGCGCCAGCAGCTTGGTCGCGGGGTTCCCCTACGAGCAGTACTTC. Protein sequence: CASSLVAGFPYEQYF. The chain uses TRBV5-1 and TRBJ2-7; a possible D gene is TRBD2 (6 bases). CDR1 and CDR2 (germline): SGHRS, YFSETQ. The CDR3 loop spans 15 amino acids. Trimming pared 0 bases from V and 2 bases from J, leaving 12 bases between.

Comment on this clonotype: Germline and junction disagree at one end, which may indicate a read error. The V gene is TRBV10-1, the J gene TRBJ2-3, with D perhaps matching TRBD2 (7 bases). CDR1 is WNHNN and CDR2 is SYGVQD in the germline V gene (reference sequence). The CDR3 spans 15 residues. The CDR3 reads CASSDGGAGTDTQYF. In DNA, the CDR3 is TGCGCCAGTAGTGATGGGGGGGCAGGAACAGATACGCAGTATTTT.

The V call is TRBV7-9, the J call TRBJ2-1, with D possibly TRBD2 on 6 matching bases. Germline V CDR1 and CDR2: SEHNR, FQNEAQ (reference sequence). V was cut by 5 bases and J by 3 bases, with 14 bases left in between. The CDR3 is made up of 15 amino acids. CDR3 sequence (DNA): TGTGCCAGCAGCCCACTAGCCACGAGCTACAATGAGCAGTTCTTC. This translates into CASSPLATSYNEQFF.

The V call is TRBV24-1, the J call TRBJ2-7; possible D gene TRBD1, 5 bases. This CDR3 comprises 13 residues. Looked up from germline, CDR1 is KGHDR and CDR2 is SFDVKD. Trimming stripped 4 bases from V and 3 bases from J, with 9 bases between. The CDR3: CATSESGNYEQYF. CDR3 nucleotides: TGTGCCACCAGTGAGTCAGGGAACTACGAGCAGTACTTC.

J is TRBJ1-3 and V is TRBV7-6; the match to TRBD1 covers 10 bases. Germline V gives CDR1 SGHVS, CDR2 FNYEAQ. V was pared by 1 base and J by 4 bases, with 4 bases of the junction left unmatched. The CDR3 has 16 amino acids. The CDR3 reads CASSLGQGASGNTIYF. CDR3 sequence (DNA): TGTGCCAGCAGCTTAGGACAGGGGGCGAGCGGAAACACCATATATTTT.

The gene calls are TRBV7-6 and TRBJ2-1; 9 nucleotides align to TRBD2. Trimming at V came to 5 bases and at J to 9 bases, leaving 11 bases not matched to a gene. CDR1 and CDR2 (germline): SGHVS, FNYEAQ. The CDR3 covers 15 residues. CDR3 sequence reads: CASSPTRLAAGEQFF. The CDR3 DNA is TGTGCCAGCAGCCCCACTCGACTAGCGGCCGGTGAGCAGTTCTTC.

This chain uses TRBV20-1 with TRBJ2-7; the D call may be TRBD1 or TRBD2 (5 bases each). CDR3 length: 15 residues. Germline V CDR1 and CDR2: DFQATT, SNEGSKA (reference sequence). With 3 bases removed from V and 9 bases from J, the gap between germline ends came to 24 bases. The CDR3 region has the DNA TGCAGTGCTAGGCCGGGGCAGTGGGACGTTTCTGGGCAGTACTTC. It encodes CSARPGQWDVSGQYF.

The rearrangement joins TRBV15 to TRBJ2-5; D not certain. The CDR3 covers 18 residues. CDR1 is LNHNV and CDR2 is YYDKDF in the germline V gene (reference sequence). The V and J ends lost 6 bases and 1 base respectively, with 24 bases between them. This CDR3 reads CATSALPGGPSIQETQYF. The DNA for the CDR3 is TGTGCCACCAGTGCGTTACCTGGCGGTCCTAGTATCCAAGAGACCCAGTACTTC.

The chain uses TRBV7-9 and TRBJ1-2, with 7 bases lining up with TRBD1. Germline loops: CDR1 SEHNR, CDR2 FQNEAQ (reference sequence). CDR3 length: 11 residues. J gave up 7 bases and V 4 bases, and 0 bases lay outside the gene matches. In nucleotides, the CDR3 is TGTGCCAGCAGCTACAGGGGTGGCTACACCTTC. Its translation: CASSYRGGYTF.

V is TRBV6-4 and J is TRBJ1-5; D possibly corresponds to TRBD1 (5 bases). The germline V and J ends were trimmed by 3 bases and 11 bases, with 26 bases remaining between them. The CDR3 has 17 residues. CDR1 is MRHNA, CDR2 SNTAGT, per germline. The CDR3 DNA reads TGTGCCAGCAGTGAAGCGCTTGGGGCGGGGGGTTATGAGACCCAGCATTTT. This gives the protein CASSEALGAGGYETQHF.

In this sample, this clonotype turned up a few times. This sequence joins TRBV20-1 and TRBJ2-1; 8 bases line up with TRBD2. Unmatched junction bases numbered 12, after V lost 1 base and J lost 7 bases. This CDR3 has 16 residues. Germline V gene data show CDR1 as DFQATT and CDR2 as SNEGSKA (reference sequence). Written as DNA, the CDR3 is TGCAGTGCTAGAGCCTTGGCGGGGGGTGGAAAGAATGAGCAGTTCTTC. Its protein product is CSARALAGGGKNEQFF.

This rearrangement joins TRBV20-1 to TRBJ2-5; TRBD2 aligns across 7 bases. V lost 6 bases and J lost 4; bases outside the gene matches: 8. The CDR3 extends over 13 amino acids. Germline loops: CDR1 DFQATT, CDR2 SNEGSKA (reference sequence). The CDR3: CSAGLVAGETQYF. In DNA form, the CDR3 reads TGCAGTGCCGGACTAGTGGCGGGAGAGACCCAGTACTTC.